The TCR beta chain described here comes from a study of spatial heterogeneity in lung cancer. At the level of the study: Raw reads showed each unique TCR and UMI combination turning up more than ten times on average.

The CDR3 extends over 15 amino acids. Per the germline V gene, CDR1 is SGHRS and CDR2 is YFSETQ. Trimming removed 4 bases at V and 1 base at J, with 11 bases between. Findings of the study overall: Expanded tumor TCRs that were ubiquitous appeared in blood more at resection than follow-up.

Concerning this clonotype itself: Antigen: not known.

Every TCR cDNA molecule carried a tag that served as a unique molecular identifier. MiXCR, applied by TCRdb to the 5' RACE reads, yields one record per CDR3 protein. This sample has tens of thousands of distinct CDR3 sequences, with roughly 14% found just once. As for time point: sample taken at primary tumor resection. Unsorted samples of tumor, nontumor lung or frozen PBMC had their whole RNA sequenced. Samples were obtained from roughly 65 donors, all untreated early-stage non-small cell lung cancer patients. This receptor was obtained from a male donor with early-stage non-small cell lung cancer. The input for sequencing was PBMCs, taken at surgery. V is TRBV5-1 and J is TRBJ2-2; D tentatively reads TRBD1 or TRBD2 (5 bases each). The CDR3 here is CASSVRDQNTGELFF. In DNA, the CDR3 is TGCGCCAGCAGCGTCAGGGACCAGAACACCGGGGAGCTGTTTTTT.